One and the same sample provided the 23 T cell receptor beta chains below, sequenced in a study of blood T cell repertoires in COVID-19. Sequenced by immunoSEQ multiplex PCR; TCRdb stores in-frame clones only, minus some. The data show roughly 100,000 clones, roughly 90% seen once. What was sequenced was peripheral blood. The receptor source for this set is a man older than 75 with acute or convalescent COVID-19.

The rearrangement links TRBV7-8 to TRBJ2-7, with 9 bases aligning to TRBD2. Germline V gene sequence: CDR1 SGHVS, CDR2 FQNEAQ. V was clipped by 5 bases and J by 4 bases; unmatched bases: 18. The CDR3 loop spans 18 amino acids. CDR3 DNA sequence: TGTGCCAGCAGCCAACGACTTGGGCTAGCGGGAAAGTTGTACGAGCAGTACTTC. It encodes CASSQRLGLAGKLYEQYF.

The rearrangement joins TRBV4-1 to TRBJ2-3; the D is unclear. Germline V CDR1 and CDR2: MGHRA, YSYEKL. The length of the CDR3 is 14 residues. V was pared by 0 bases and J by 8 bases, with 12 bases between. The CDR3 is CASSQDLARPTQYF. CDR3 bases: TGCGCCAGCAGCCAAGATTTGGCTAGACCTACGCAGTATTTT.

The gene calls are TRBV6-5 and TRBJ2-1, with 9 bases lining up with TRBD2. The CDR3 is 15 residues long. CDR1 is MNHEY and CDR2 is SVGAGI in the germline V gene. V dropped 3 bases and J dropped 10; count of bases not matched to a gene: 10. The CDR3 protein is CASSYRASGAQEQFF. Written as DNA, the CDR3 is TGTGCCAGCAGTTATCGGGCTAGCGGGGCACAGGAGCAGTTCTTC.

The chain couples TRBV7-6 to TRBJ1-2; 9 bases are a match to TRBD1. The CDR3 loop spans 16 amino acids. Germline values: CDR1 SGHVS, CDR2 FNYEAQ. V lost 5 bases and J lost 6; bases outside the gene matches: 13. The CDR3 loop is CASSPGQGQPQDGYTF. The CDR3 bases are TGTGCCAGCAGCCCGGGACAGGGACAGCCCCAGGATGGCTACACCTTC.

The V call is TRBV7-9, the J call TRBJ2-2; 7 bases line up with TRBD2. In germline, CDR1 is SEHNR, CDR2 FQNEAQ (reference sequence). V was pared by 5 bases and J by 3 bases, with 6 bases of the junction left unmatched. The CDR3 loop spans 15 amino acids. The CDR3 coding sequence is TGTGCCAGCAGCACCTGGACTAGGCACACCGGGGAGCTGTTTTTT. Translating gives CASSTWTRHTGELFF.

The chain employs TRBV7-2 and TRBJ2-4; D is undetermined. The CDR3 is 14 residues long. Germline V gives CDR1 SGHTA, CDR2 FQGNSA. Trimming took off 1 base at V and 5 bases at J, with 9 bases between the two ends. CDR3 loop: CASSLGQAENIQYF. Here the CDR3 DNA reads TGTGCCAGCAGCTTAGGTCAGGCAGAAAACATTCAGTACTTC. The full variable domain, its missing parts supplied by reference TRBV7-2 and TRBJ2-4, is GAGVSQSPSNKVTEKGKDVELRCDPISGHTALYWYRQSLGQGLEFLIYFQGNSAPDKSGLPSDRFSAERTGGSVSTLTIQRTQQEDSAVYLCASSLGQAENIQYFGAGTRLSVL.

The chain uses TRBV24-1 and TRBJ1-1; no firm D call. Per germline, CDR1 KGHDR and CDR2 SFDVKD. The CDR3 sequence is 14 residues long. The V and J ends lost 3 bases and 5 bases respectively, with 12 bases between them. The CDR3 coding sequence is TGTGCCACCAGTGATGCCCGCGGTGGAACTGAAGCTTTCTTT. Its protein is CATSDARGGTEAFF.

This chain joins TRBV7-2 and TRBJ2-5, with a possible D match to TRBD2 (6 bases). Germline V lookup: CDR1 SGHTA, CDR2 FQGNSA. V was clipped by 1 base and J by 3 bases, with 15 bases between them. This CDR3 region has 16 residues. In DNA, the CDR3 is TGTGCCAGCAGCTTAGGGGCTCGGGAGTTTGAAGAGACCCAGTACTTC. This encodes CASSLGAREFEETQYF.

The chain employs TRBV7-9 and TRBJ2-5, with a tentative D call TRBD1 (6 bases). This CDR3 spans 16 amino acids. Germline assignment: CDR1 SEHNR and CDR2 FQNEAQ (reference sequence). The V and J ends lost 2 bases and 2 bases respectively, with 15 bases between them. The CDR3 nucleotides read TGTGCCAGCAGCTTAAGGGCAGGGGCTGGGCAAGAGACCCAGTACTTC. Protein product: CASSLRAGAGQETQYF.

The CDR3 protein is CASSPAWGQGSPLHF. The CDR3 nucleotides are TGTGCCAGCAGCCCGGCGTGGGGCCAGGGATCACCCCTCCACTTT. The chain joins TRBV7-8 to TRBJ1-6; the D gene is possibly TRBD1 (5 bases). CDR3 length equals 15 residues. Germline CDR1 SGHVS, CDR2 FQNEAQ. The V and J ends lost 5 bases and 10 bases respectively, with 18 bases between them. Supplemented by reference TRBV7-8 and TRBJ1-6, the full variable domain reads GAGVSQSPRYKVAKRGQDVALRCDPISGHVSLFWYQQALGQGPEFLTYFQNEAQLDKSGLPSDRFFAERPEGSVSTLKIQRTQQEDSAVYLCASSPAWGQGSPLHFGNGTRLTVT.

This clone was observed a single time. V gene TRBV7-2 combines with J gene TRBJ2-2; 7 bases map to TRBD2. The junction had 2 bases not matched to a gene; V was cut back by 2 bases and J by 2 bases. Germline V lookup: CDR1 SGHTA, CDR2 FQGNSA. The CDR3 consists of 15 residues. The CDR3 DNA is TGTGCCAGCAGCTTAAGACTAGCCAACACCGGGGAGCTGTTTTTT. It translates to CASSLRLANTGELFF.

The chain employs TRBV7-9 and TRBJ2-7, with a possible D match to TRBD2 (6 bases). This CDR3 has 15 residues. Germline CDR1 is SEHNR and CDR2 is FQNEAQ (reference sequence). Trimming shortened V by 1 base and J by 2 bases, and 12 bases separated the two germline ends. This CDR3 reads CASSLESRGAYEQYF. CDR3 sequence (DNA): TGTGCCAGCAGCTTAGAGTCGCGGGGTGCCTACGAGCAGTACTTC.

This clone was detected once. This CDR3 reads CATSAGGANEKLFF. CDR3 in DNA: TGTGCCACCAGTGCGGGGGGAGCTAATGAAAAACTGTTTTTT. The chain combines TRBV24-1 with TRBJ1-4, with a tentative D call TRBD1 (5 bases). Per the germline V gene, CDR1 is KGHDR and CDR2 is SFDVKD. The ends were cut back, 5 bases at V and 3 bases at J, with 9 bases in the middle. CDR3 length: 14 amino acids.

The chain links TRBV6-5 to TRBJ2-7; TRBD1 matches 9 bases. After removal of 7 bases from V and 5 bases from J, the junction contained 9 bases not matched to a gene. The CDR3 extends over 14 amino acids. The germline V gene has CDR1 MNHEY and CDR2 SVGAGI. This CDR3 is CASKKTGGGHEQYF. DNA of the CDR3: TGTGCCAGCAAAAAAACAGGGGGCGGCCACGAGCAGTACTTC.

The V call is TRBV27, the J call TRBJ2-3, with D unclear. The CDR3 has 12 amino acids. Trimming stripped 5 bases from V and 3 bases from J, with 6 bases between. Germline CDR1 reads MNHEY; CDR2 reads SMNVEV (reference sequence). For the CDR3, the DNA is TGTGCCAGCAGTCCTCGGACAGATACGCAGTATTTT. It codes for CASSPRTDTQYF.

The CDR3 is CASSQTGGAYNEQFF. As DNA, the CDR3 is TGCGCCAGCAGCCAAACAGGGGGCGCCTACAATGAGCAGTTCTTC. This sequence joins TRBV4-3 and TRBJ2-1; 9 positions agree with TRBD1. V shed 2 bases and J 2 bases; nucleotides not matched to a gene: 1. The CDR3 length is 15 residues. From germline, CDR1 is LGHNA and CDR2 YSLEER.

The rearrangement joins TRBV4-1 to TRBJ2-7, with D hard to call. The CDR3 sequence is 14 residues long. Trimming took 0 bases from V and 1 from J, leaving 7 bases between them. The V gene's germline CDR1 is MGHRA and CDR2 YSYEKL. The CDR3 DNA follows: TGCGCCAGCAGCCAAGACAGTTTTTCCTACGAGCAGTACTTC. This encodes CASSQDSFSYEQYF.

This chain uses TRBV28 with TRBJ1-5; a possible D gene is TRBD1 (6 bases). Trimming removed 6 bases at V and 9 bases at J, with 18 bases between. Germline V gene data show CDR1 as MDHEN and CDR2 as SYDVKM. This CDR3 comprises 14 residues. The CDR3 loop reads CASRSTGSPWPQHF. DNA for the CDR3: TGTGCCAGCAGATCTACAGGGTCTCCTTGGCCCCAGCATTTT.

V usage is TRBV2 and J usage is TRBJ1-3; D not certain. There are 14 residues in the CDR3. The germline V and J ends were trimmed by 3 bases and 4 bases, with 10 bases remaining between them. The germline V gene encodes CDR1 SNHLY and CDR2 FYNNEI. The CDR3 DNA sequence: TGTGCCAGCAGTGAGGGCATGTGGGGAAACACCATATATTTT. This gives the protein CASSEGMWGNTIYF.

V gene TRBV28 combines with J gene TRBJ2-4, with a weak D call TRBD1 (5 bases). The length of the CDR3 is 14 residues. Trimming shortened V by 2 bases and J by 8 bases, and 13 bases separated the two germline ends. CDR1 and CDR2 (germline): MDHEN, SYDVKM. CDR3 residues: CASSLRQGLDIQYF. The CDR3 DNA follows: TGTGCCAGCAGTTTAAGGCAGGGCTTAGACATTCAGTACTTC.

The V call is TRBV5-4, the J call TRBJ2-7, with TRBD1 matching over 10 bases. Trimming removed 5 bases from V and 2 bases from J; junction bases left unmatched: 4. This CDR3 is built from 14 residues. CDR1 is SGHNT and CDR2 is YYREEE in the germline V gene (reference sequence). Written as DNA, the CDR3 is TGTGCCAGCAGGCCGGGACAGGGGCCCTACGAGCAGTACTTC. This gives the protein CASRPGQGPYEQYF. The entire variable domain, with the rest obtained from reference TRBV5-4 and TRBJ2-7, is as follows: ETGVTQSPTHLIKTRGQQVTLRCSSQSGHNTVSWYQQALGQGPQFIFQYYREEENGRGNFPPRFSGLQFPNYSSELNVNALELDDSALYLCASRPGQGPYEQYFGPGTRLTVT.

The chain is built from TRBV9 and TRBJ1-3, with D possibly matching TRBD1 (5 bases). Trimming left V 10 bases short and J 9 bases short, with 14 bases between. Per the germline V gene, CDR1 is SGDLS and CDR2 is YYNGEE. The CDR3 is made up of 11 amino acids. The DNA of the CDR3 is TGTGCCCACGGGAGGGGTGGCACCATATATTTT. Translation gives CAHGRGGTIYF.

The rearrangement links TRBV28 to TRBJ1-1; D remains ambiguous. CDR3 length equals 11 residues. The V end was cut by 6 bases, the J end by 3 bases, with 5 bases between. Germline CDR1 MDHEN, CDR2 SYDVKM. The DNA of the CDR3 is TGTGCCAGCAGACGGGACACTGAAGCTTTCTTT. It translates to CASRRDTEAFF. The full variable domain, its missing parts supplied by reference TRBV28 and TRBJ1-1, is DVKVTQSSRYLVKRTGEKVFLECVQDMDHENMFWYRQDPGLGLRLIYFSYDVKMKEKGDIPEGYSVSREKKERFSLILESASTNQTSMYLCASRRDTEAFFGQGTRLTVV.